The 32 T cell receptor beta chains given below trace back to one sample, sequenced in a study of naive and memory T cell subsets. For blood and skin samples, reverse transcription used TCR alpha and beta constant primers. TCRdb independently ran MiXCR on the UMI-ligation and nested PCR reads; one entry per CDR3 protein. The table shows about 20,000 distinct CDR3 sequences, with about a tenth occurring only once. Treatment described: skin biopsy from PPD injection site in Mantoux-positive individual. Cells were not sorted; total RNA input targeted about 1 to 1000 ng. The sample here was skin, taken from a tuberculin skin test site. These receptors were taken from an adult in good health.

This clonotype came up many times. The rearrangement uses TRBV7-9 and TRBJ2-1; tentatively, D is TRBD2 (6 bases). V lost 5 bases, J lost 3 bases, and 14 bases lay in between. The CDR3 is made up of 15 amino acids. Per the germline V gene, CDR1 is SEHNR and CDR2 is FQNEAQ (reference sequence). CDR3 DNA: TGTGCCAGCAGCGACGCTAGCGAGATCTACAATGAGCAGTTCTTC. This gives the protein CASSDASEIYNEQFF.

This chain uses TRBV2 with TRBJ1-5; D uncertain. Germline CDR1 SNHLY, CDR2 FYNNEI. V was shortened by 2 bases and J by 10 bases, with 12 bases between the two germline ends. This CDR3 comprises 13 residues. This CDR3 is CASSEQAVSPQHF. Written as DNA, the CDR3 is TGTGCCAGCAGTGAACAGGCTGTAAGTCCCCAGCATTTT.

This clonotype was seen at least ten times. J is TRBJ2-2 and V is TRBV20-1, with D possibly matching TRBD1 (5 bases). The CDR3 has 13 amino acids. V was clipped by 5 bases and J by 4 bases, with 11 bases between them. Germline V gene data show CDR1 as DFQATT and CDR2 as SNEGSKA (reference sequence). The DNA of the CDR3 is TGCAGTGCTGCCTCCAGGGTCACCGGGGAGCTGTTTTTT. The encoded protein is CSAASRVTGELFF.

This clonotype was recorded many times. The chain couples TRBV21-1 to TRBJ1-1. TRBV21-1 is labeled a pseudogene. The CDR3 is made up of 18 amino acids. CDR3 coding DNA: TGTGCCAGCAGCCCCTCCCCCAGGCGGCAACCGACGAACACTGAAGCTTTCTTT. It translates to CASSPSPRRQPTNTEAFF.

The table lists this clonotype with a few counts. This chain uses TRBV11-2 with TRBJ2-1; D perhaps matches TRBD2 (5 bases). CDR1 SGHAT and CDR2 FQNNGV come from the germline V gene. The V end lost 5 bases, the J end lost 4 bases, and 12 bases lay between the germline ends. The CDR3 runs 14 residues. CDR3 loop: CASSVGLGYNEQFF. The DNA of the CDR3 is TGTGCCAGCAGCGTCGGACTGGGGTACAATGAGCAGTTCTTC.

The DNA for the CDR3 is TGTGCCAGCAGTGCCGGCTGGGTAGCTCATAATTCACCCCTCCACTTT. Translated: CASSAGWVAHNSPLHF. This chain joins TRBV25-1 and TRBJ1-6; no clear D gene. The ends were cut back, 4 bases at V and 5 bases at J, with 15 bases in the middle. Looked up from germline, CDR1 is MGHDK and CDR2 is SYGVNS. The CDR3 is made up of 16 amino acids.

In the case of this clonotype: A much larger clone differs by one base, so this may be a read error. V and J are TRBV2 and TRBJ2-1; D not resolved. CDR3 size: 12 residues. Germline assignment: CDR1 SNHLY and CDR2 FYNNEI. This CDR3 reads CASGRENNEQIF. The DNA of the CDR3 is TGTGCCAGCGGAAGAGAGAACAATGAGCAGATCTTC. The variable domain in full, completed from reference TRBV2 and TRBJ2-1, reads EPEVTQTPSHQVTQMGQEVILRCVPISNHLYFYWYRQILGQKVEFLVSFYNNEISEKSEIFDDQFSVERPDGSNFTLKIRSTKLEDSAMYFCASGRENNEQIFGPGTRLTVL.

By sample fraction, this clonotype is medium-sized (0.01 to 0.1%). The CDR3 nucleotides read TGCGCCAGCAGCTTCGGGACCTCAGCCTACGAGCAGTACTTC. This sequence encodes CASSFGTSAYEQYF. The V and J genes are TRBV5-1 and TRBJ2-7, with D tentatively TRBD1 or TRBD2 (5 bases each). The CDR3 spans 14 residues. The V end lost 2 bases, the J end lost 2 bases, and 11 bases lay between the germline ends. Germline CDR1 and CDR2: SGHRS and YFSETQ.

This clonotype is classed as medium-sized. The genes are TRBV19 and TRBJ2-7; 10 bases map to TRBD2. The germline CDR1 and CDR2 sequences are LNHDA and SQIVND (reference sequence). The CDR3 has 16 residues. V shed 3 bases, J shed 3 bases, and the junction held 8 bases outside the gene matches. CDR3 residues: CASSMGPSGGHYEQYF. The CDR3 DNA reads TGTGCCAGTAGTATGGGGCCTAGCGGGGGCCACTACGAGCAGTACTTC.

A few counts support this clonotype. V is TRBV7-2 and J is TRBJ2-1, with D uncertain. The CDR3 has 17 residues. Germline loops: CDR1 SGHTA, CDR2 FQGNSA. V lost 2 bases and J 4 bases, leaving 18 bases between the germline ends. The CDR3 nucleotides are TGTGCCAGCAGCTTAATTTCGGCGTCAGAACTTTACAATGAGCAGTTCTTC. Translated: CASSLISASELYNEQFF.

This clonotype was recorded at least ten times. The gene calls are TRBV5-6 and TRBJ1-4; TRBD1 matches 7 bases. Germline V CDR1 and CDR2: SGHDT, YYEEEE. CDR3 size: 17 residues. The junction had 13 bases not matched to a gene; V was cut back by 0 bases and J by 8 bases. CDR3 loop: CASSLVYFGQEREKLFF. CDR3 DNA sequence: TGTGCCAGCAGCTTGGTGTATTTCGGACAGGAAAGGGAAAAACTGTTTTTT.

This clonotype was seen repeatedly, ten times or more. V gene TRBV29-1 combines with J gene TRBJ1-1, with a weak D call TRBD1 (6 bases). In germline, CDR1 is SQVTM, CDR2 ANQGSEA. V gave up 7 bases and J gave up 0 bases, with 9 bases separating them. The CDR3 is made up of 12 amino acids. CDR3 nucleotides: TGCAGCGCGCGACAGGTGAACACTGAAGCTTTCTTT. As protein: CSARQVNTEAFF.

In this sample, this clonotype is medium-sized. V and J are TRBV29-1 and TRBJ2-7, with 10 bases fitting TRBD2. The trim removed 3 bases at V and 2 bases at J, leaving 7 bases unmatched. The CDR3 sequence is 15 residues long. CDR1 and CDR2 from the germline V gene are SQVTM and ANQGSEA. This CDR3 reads CSVDGTSGNTYEQYF. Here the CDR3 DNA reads TGCAGCGTTGACGGCACTAGCGGGAATACCTACGAGCAGTACTTC.

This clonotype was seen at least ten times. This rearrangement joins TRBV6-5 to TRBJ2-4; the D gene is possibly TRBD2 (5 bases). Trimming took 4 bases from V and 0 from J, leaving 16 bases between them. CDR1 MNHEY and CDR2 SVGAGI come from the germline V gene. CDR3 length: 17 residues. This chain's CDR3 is CASSFRPVSGAKNIQYF. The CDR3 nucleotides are TGTGCCAGCAGTTTCAGGCCAGTCAGCGGAGCCAAAAACATTCAGTACTTC.

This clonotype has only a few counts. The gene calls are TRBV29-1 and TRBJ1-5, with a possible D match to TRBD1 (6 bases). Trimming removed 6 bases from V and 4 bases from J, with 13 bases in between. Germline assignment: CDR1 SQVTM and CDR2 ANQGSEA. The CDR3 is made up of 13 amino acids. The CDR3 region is CSVRDNHNQPQHF. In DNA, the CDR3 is TGCAGCGTCCGGGACAATCATAATCAGCCCCAGCATTTT.

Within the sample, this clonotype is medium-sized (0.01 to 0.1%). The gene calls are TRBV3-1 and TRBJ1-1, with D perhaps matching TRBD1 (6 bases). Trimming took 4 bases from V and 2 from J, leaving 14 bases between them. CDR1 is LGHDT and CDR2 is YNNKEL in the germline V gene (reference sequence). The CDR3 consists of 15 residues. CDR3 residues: CASSRGGWGNTEAFF. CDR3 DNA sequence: TGTGCCAGCAGCCGGGGGGGCTGGGGAAACACTGAAGCTTTCTTT.

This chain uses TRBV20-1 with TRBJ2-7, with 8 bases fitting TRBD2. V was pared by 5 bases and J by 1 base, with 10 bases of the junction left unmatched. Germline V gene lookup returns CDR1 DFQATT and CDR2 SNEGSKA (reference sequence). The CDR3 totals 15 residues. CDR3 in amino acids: CSAGRQRERSYEQYF. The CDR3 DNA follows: TGCAGTGCTGGACGTCAGCGGGAGCGTTCCTACGAGCAGTACTTC.

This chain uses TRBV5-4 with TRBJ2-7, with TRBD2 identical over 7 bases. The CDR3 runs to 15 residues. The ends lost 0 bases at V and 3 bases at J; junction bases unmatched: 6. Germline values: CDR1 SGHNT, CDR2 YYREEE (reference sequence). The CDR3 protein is CASSLGSRGDYEQYF. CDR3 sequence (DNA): TGTGCCAGCAGCTTGGGGTCACGGGGGGACTACGAGCAGTACTTC.

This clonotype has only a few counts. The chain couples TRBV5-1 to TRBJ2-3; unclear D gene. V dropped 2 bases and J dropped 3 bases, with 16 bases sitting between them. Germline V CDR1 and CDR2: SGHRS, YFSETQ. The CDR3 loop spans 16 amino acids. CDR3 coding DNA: TGCGCCAGCAGCTTCCCCACTCAACGGGCTACAGATACGCAGTATTTT. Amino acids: CASSFPTQRATDTQYF. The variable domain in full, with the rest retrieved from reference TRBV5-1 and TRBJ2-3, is KAGVTQTPRYLIKTRGQQVTLSCSPISGHRSVSWYQQTPGQGLQFLFEYFSETQRNKGNFPGRFSGRQFSNSRSEMNVSTLELGDSALYLCASSFPTQRATDTQYFGPGTRLTVL.

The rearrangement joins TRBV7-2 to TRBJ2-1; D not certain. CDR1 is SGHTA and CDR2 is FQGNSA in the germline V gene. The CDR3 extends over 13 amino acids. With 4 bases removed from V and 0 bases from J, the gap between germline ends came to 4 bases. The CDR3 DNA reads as TGTGCCAGCAGCTCCAGCTCCTACAATGAGCAGTTCTTC. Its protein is CASSSSSYNEQFF.

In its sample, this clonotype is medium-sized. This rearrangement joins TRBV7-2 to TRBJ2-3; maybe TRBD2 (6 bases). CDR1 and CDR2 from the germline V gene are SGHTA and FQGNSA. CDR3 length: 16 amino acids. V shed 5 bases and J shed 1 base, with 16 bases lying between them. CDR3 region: CASSPSVWRGTDTQYF. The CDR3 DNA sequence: TGTGCCAGCAGCCCGTCGGTTTGGAGGGGCACAGATACGCAGTATTTT.

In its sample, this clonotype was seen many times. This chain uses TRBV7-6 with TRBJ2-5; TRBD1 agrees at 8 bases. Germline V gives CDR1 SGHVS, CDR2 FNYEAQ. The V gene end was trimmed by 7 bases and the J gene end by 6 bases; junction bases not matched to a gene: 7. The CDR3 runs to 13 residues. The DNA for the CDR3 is TGTGCCAGCACCCCCCGGGACAGGCAGACCCAGTACTTC. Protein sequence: CASTPRDRQTQYF.

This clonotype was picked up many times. DNA for the CDR3: TGCGCCAGCAGCCAAGGGAAGGGGGGGAATGAAAAACTGTTTTTT. It translates to CASSQGKGGNEKLFF. This rearrangement joins TRBV4-3 to TRBJ1-4; tentatively, D is TRBD1 (6 bases). There are 15 residues in the CDR3. V gave up 1 base and J gave up 5 bases, with 11 bases separating them. CDR1 and CDR2 (germline): LGHNA, YSLEER.

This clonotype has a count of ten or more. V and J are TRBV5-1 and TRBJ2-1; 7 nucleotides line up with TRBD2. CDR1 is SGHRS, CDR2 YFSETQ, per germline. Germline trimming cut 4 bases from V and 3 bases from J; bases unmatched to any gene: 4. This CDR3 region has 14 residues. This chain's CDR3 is CASSGGTIYNEQFF. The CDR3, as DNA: TGCGCCAGCAGCGGCGGGACTATCTACAATGAGCAGTTCTTC.

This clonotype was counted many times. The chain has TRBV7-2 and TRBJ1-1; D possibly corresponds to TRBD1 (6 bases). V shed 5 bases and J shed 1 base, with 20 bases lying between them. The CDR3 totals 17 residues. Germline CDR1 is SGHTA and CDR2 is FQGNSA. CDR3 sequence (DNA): TGTGCCAGCAGCGTGGGGGGGACACATAAAGGGAACACTGAAGCTTTCTTT. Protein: CASSVGGTHKGNTEAFF.

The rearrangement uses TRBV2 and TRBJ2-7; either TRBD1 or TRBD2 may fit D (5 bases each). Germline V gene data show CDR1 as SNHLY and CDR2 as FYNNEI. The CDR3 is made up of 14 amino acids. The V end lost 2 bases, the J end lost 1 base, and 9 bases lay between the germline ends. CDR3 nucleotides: TGTGCCAGCAGTGAAAGAGGGGTTTCCTACGAGCAGTACTTC. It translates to CASSERGVSYEQYF.

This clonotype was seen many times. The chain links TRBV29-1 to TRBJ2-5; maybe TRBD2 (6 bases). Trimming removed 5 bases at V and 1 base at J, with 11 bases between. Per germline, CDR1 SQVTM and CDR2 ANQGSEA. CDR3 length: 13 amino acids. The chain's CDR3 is CSVSLALQETQYF. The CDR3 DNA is TGCAGCGTTTCCCTAGCGCTCCAAGAGACCCAGTACTTC.

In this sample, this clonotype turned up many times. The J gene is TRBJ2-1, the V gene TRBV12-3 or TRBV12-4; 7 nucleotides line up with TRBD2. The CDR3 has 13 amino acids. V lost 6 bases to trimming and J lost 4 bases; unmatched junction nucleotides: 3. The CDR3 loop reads CASSWEGYNEQFF. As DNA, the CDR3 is TGTGCCAGCAGCTGGGAGGGGTACAATGAGCAGTTCTTC.

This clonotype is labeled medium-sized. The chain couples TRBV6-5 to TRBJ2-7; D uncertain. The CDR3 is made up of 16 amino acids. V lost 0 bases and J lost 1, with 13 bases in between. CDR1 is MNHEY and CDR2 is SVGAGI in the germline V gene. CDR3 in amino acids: CASSYSIVVGSYEQYF. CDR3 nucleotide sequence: TGTGCCAGCAGTTACTCGATCGTGGTAGGGTCCTACGAGCAGTACTTC.

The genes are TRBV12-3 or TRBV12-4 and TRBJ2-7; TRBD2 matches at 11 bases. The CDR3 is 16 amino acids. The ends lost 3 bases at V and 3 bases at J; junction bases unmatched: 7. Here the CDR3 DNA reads TGTGCCAGCAGTTTCGAGACCGGGACTAGCGGCTACGAGCAGTACTTC. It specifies CASSFETGTSGYEQYF.

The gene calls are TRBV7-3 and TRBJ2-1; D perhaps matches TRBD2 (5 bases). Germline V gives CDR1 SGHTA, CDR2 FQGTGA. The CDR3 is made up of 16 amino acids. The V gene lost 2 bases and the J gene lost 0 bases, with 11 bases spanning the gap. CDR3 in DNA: TGTGCCAGCAGCTTATGGACTTCCAGCTCCTACAATGAGCAGTTCTTC. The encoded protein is CASSLWTSSSYNEQFF.

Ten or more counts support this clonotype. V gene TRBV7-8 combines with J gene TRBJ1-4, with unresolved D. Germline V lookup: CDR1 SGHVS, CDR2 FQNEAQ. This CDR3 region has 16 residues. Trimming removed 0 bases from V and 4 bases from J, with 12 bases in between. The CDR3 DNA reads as TGTGCCAGCAGCTTAGCGCGGGCAGGAGATAATGAAAAACTGTTTTTT. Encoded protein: CASSLARAGDNEKLFF. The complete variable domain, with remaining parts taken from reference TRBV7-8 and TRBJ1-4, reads GAGVSQSPRYKVAKRGQDVALRCDPISGHVSLFWYQQALGQGPEFLTYFQNEAQLDKSGLPSDRFFAERPEGSVSTLKIQRTQQEDSAVYLCASSLARAGDNEKLFFGSGTQLSVL.